This T cell receptor beta chain was sequenced in a study of shared clonotypes between healthy human individuals (dated by TCRdb to about 2020). As for the study more broadly: A couple of women and three men aged 18 to 49 years were included in the cohort. Different laboratories and diverse techniques were used to prepare libraries and sequence TCR repertoires, to increase sequencing depth and limit assay-specific biases. Between about 0.85 and 9.5 billion PBMCs per donor were obtained by leukapheresis. The study deeply sequenced blood TCR repertoires of about five healthy adults to estimate repertoire size and the extent of clonotype sharing between individuals. Per donor, three plates each were used for CD4 naive and CD4 memory, two for CD8 naive, and one for CD8 memory.

Using the deep immunoSEQ assay, multiplex PCR amplified TCR CDR3 regions from genomic DNA. Extracted genomic DNA from each cell subset was distributed evenly across all wells of several immunoSEQ 96-well plates, and each plate was treated as a replicate. For sorted subsets, about 220 ng of genomic DNA, equivalent to some 33,000 T cell genomes, went into each replicate PCR. The purified libraries were quantified using a Qubit 3.0 fluorometer, sized with a Bioanalyzer 2100, and then quantified again using the KAPA Library Quantification kit. Each immunoSEQ 96-well plate was sequenced on its own single-read 150-cycle Illumina NextSeq 550 flow cell. The paper's data handling went like this. Because the immunoSEQ output held only junctional sequences and lacked quality scores, the filtering could not match the filtering applied to full-length reads. Sequences were annotated with PyIR, a Python wrapper for IgBLAST v1.9, using IMGT germline references to assign V/J genes and CDR3. Reads with weak V/J assignments (E-value above 1e-6), missing CDR3, stop codons, out-of-frame junctions, or ambiguous translated residues were removed. A V3J clonotype was defined by an identical inferred V gene, J gene, and CDR3 amino acid sequence. Percentage overlap between repertoires was computed as shared unique clonotypes divided by the size of the smaller repertoire. Three approaches were used to assess repertoire richness: RTK rarefaction, the Chao1 estimator, and Recon v2.1 estimates of unobserved clonotypes. Generation probabilities were computed with OLGA for all TCRbeta clonotypes obtained by the gDNA method from a few donors. TCRdb obtained this table from immuneACCESS and retained in-frame rearrangements with V and J assigned. These tables miss some clones; where compared with another copy, unresolved V genes account for less than half of the shortfall, and the remainder is unexplained. That table furnishes V, J and clone size, whereas the DNA furnished D and trimming. The sample records about 700,000 clones, about 92% of which are singletons. The ten most abundant clones make up approximately 22% of the sample.

Points the paper makes about the study in general: Approximately 5% of naive CD4, 3.5% of naive CD8, 2.3% of memory CD4, and roughly 0.4% of memory CD8 clonotypes were shared across several donors. Sampling was limited to blood, and TCR repertoires in tissue likely differ from TCR repertoires in blood. Incomplete sequencing was indicated by rarefaction of sorted-subset datasets, despite the large sequencing depth. Higher generation probabilities were observed for clonotypes shared by all four sorted-subset donors than for non-shared clonotypes. Pairwise subsampling indicated that sequencing depth was expected to affect the degree of clonotype sharing among donors. Because the study included only a small number of donors, the genetic and exposure-history diversity represented was limited. Naive subsets generally had larger estimated clonotype richness than memory subsets did.

The CDR3 covers 16 residues, taking in both the cysteine and the phenylalanine. CDR3 DNA only is kept here, 48 bases in frame from base 1. Comments on this clone: What this receptor recognizes is not known. No base-level quality is on record; no much larger clone is a single base apart.

For the CD8 naive samples, CD45RO-negative cells were positively selected for CCR7, yielding a CD45RA+CCR7+ population from which TemRA cells were excluded. The donors were healthy, HIV-negative adults who had no recently reported acute infections or vaccinations. Every donor was a Caucasian adult living in Nashville, Tennessee, USA. Blood was collected by leukapheresis, and PBMCs were isolated by Ficoll-Histopaque density gradient centrifugation and then cryopreserved in liquid nitrogen vapor phase. Analytical flow cytometry was used to check the purity and quantity of each magnetically sorted T cell population. Genomic DNA was isolated from each sorted fraction and quantified by UV absorbance on a Nanodrop 2000c.

The V and J genes are TRBV21-1 and TRBJ2-1; TRBD2, the D gene given by the table, was not confirmed from the DNA. TRBV21-1 is flagged as a pseudogene. The receptor was derived from a man younger than 45 in good health. Sequenced sample: naive CD8+ T cells sorted from blood. The cell subset or site label, as the study defines it: CD45RA+CCR7+. The CDR3 region reads CASSITSGRAYNEQFF. In nucleotide form, the sequence is TGTGCCAGCAGCATTACTAGCGGGAGGGCCTACAATGAGCAGTTCTTC.